The 6 T cell receptor beta chains below all came from one sample that was sequenced in a study of PD-1 blockade in classical Hodgkin lymphoma. Every patient experienced relapse after autologous stem cell transplantation, and brentuximab vedotin exposure varied. TCRdb's copy holds only in-frame clones and misses some; the assay was immunoSEQ multiplex PCR. Of 15,000 to 16,000 clones listed, roughly 84% are singletons. The specimen was peripheral blood mononuclear cells (PBMCs), collected before the second cycle of nivolumab. The receptors were sampled from a human donor with classical Hodgkin lymphoma.

The chain carries TRBV10-2 and TRBJ1-2, with 9 nucleotides matching TRBD1. This CDR3 comprises 16 residues. J was trimmed by 6 bases and V by 6 bases; bases with no gene match: 14. Germline loops: CDR1 WSHSY, CDR2 SAAADI. The CDR3: CASRPRTGEEYHGYTF. In DNA, the CDR3 is TGCGCCAGCAGGCCCAGGACAGGGGAGGAGTATCATGGCTACACCTTC.

This clone was observed a handful of times. This rearrangement joins TRBV10-1 to TRBJ2-7; tentatively, D is TRBD2 (6 bases). In germline, CDR1 is WNHNN, CDR2 SYGVQD (reference sequence). Between the trimmed V and J ends, which lost 4 bases and 2 bases, there was a span of 12 bases. CDR3 length: 14 amino acids. The CDR3 reads CASSASEGPYEQYF. The CDR3 bases are TGCGCCAGCAGTGCTAGCGAAGGGCCCTACGAGCAGTACTTC.

The V and J genes are TRBV12-5 and TRBJ1-5; the D is unclear. The V end lost 10 bases, the J end lost 0 bases, and 4 bases lay between the germline ends. Germline V gene lookup returns CDR1 LGHNT and CDR2 FRNRAP. This CDR3 comprises 11 residues. The CDR3 nucleotides are TGTGCTACTAATAGCAATCAGCCCCAGCATTTT. Protein sequence: CATNSNQPQHF.

This clone has just a few counts. The chain couples TRBV30 to TRBJ2-5; perhaps TRBD1 as D (6 bases). Trimming left V 4 bases short and J 4 bases short, with 10 bases between. Germline V gene data show CDR1 as GTSNPN and CDR2 as SVGIG (reference sequence). CDR3 length: 12 residues. Written as DNA, the CDR3 is TGTGCCTGGACACCAGGGGCAGAGACCCAGTACTTC. Amino acids: CAWTPGAETQYF. Using reference TRBV30 and TRBJ2-5 for the parts outside the CDR3, the full variable domain is SQTIHQWPATLVQPVGSPLSLECTVEGTSNPNLYWYRQAAGRGLQLLFYSVGIGQISSEVPQNLSASRPQDRQFILSSKKLLLSDSGFYLCAWTPGAETQYFGPGTRLLVL.

V and J are TRBV7-2 and TRBJ2-1, with 12 bases lining up with TRBD2. There are 15 residues in the CDR3. V lost 2 bases, J lost 7 bases, and 3 bases stayed unmatched. Germline values: CDR1 SGHTA, CDR2 FQGNSA. CDR3 nucleotide sequence: TGTGCCAGCAGCTTATTCCTAGCGGGGGGGAATGAGCAGTTCTTC. Translated, it gives CASSLFLAGGNEQFF. Complete variable domain (other parts from reference TRBV7-2 and TRBJ2-1): GAGVSQSPSNKVTEKGKDVELRCDPISGHTALYWYRQSLGQGLEFLIYFQGNSAPDKSGLPSDRFSAERTGGSVSTLTIQRTQQEDSAVYLCASSLFLAGGNEQFFGPGTRLTVL.

The rearrangement uses TRBV6-4 and TRBJ2-2, with D possibly matching TRBD2 (5 bases). Germline-derived CDR1 and CDR2 are MRHNA and SNTAGT. The CDR3 runs 14 residues. V was clipped by 5 bases and J by 8 bases, with 15 bases between them. CDR3: CASSYRRGQGELFF. The CDR3 DNA is TGTGCCAGCAGTTACCGGAGAGGGCAGGGGGAGCTGTTTTTT.